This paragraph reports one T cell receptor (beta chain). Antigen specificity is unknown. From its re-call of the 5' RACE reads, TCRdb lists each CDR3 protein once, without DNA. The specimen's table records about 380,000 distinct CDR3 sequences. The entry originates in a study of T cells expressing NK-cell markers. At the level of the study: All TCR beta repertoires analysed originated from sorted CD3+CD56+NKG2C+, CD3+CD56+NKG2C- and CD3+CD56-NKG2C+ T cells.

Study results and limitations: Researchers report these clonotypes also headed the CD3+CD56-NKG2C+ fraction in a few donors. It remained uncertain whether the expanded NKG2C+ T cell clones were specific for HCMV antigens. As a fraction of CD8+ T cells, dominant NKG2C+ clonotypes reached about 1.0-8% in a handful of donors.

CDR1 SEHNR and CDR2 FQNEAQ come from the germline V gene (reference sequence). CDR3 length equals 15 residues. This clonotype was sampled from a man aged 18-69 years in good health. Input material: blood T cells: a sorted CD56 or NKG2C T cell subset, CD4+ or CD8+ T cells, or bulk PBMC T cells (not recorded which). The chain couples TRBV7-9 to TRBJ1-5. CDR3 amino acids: CASSLSDAPNQPQHF.